These T cell receptor beta chains were read from a single sample in a study of blood T cell repertoires in COVID-19. Measured with immunoSEQ multiplex PCR; TCRdb has only the in-frame clones, and not every one. The sample lists 160,000 or so clones, 79% occurring once. The sample taken for sequencing was peripheral blood. These receptors all stem from a woman in her fifties or sixties with COVID-19, enrolled during active disease. Both conserved end residues are part of each CDR3. The D gene is left open where the match is weak. Expanded clones are given a class, and other clones once, few, many or no size at all.

16	TRBV5-1	-	-	TRBJ2-1	CASSLGNRAGPNEQFF	TGCGCCAGCAGCCTAGGTAACAGGGCAGGGCCCAATGAGCAGTTCTTC
14	TRBV3-1/TRBV3-2	-	-	TRBJ2-7	CASSQAEAGLEQYF	TGTGCCAGCAGCCAAGCAGAGGCGGGGCTCGAGCAGTACTTC
15	TRBV7-2	-	-	TRBJ1-6	CASSLEGRVNSPLHF	TGTGCCAGCAGCTTAGAGGGCAGGGTGAATTCACCCCTCCACTTT
14	TRBV29-1	-	TRBD1	TRBJ2-7	CSVTRTGNSYEQYF	TGCAGCGTTACCCGGACAGGTAACTCCTACGAGCAGTACTTC
13	TRBV7-8	-	-	TRBJ1-2	CASSLGGNYGYTF	TGTGCCAGCAGCCTAGGAGGGAACTATGGCTACACCTTC
14	TRBV18	-	TRBD1	TRBJ2-5	CASSPDRGGETQYF	TGTGCCAGCTCACCGGACAGGGGGGGAGAGACCCAGTACTTC
14	TRBV30	-	-	TRBJ1-2	CAWSVLDRTGGYTF	TGTGCCTGGAGTGTACTGGATAGGACGGGGGGCTACACCTTC
13	TRBV5-1	-	-	TRBJ2-1	CASSLAGLREQFF	TGCGCCAGCAGCTTGGCGGGACTTCGTGAGCAGTTCTTC
14	TRBV30	-	-	TRBJ1-4	CAWSVRQSNEKLFF	TGTGCCTGGAGTGTGAGACAATCTAATGAAAAACTGTTTTTT
15	TRBV28	-	TRBD1	TRBJ1-6	CASSLGDRRYSPLHF	TGTGCCAGCAGTCTCGGGGACAGGCGATATTCACCCCTCCACTTT
15	TRBV5-1	-	TRBD1	TRBJ2-3	CASSFLGQGQDTQYF	TGCGCCAGCAGCTTTCTGGGACAGGGGCAAGATACGCAGTATTTT
16	TRBV7-9	once	-	TRBJ2-1	CASSLGGGVRREEQFF	TGTGCCAGCAGCTTAGGTGGAGGGGTCAGAAGGGAGGAGCAGTTCTTC
13	TRBV6-5	few	-	TRBJ1-3	CASREDSGNTIYF	TGTGCCAGCAGAGAGGACAGTGGAAACACCATATATTTT
16	TRBV4-3	-	-	TRBJ1-2	CASSQDHGGTAYGYTF	TGCGCCAGCAGCCAAGATCACGGGGGGACTGCCTATGGCTACACCTTC
15	TRBV12-2	-	-	TRBJ1-4	CASRRKDFPKEKLFF	TGTGCAAGTCGCCGAAAGGACTTCCCGAAGGAAAAACTGTTTTTT
14	TRBV19	few	-	TRBJ1-5	CASRPTGFGEPQHF	TGTGCCAGTAGACCAACAGGGTTTGGGGAGCCCCAGCATTTT
16	TRBV5-1	-	TRBD1	TRBJ1-2	CASSLGAGTGDHGYTF	TGCGCCAGCAGCTTGGGGGCCGGGACAGGGGACCATGGCTACACCTTC
16	TRBV21-1	-	-	TRBJ2-3	CASSKGGGPLSDTQYF	TGTGCCAGCAGCAAAGGCGGGGGACCACTATCAGATACGCAGTATTTT
14	TRBV18	-	-	TRBJ1-1	CASSPGGGDTEAFF	TGTGCCAGCTCACCAGGAGGGGGGGACACTGAAGCTTTCTTT
14	TRBV24-1	-	-	TRBJ1-5	CATSAPGSNQPQHF	TGTGCCACCAGTGCCCCCGGGAGCAATCAGCCCCAGCATTTT
16	TRBV27	-	-	TRBJ2-7	CASSLSLAESLYEQYF	TGTGCCAGCAGTTTATCCCTGGCGGAGTCCCTCTACGAGCAGTACTTC
13	TRBV5-1	few	TRBD1	TRBJ2-5	CASRQTGSETQYF	TGCGCCAGCAGGCAGACAGGGTCCGAGACCCAGTACTTC
14	TRBV5-1	-	TRBD1	TRBJ1-4	CASSWTGDNEKLFF	TGCGCCAGCAGCTGGACAGGGGACAATGAAAAACTGTTTTTT
16	TRBV24-1	-	-	TRBJ2-1	CATSDPQGNSYNEQFF	TGTGCCACCAGTGATCCGCAGGGGAACTCCTACAATGAGCAGTTCTTC
15	TRBV5-1	-	TRBD2	TRBJ2-2	CASSLWRGATGELFF	TGCGCCAGCAGCTTGTGGCGGGGGGCCACCGGGGAGCTGTTTTTT
14	TRBV18	-	TRBD2	TRBJ2-3	CASSSPGLPDTQYF	TGTGCCAGCTCCTCGCCGGGACTACCTGATACGCAGTATTTT
16	TRBV18	-	TRBD1	TRBJ2-2	CASSRRRGQGAGELFF	TGTGCCAGCTCACGTCGCCGGGGACAGGGCGCCGGGGAGCTGTTTTTT
14	TRBV7-2	-	TRBD1	TRBJ2-7	CASRLGQGTYEQYF	TGTGCCAGCAGATTGGGACAGGGAACCTACGAGCAGTACTTC
15	TRBV19	-	TRBD1	TRBJ2-3	CASSRQGEFTDTQYF	TGTGCCAGTAGTAGACAGGGGGAATTCACAGATACGCAGTATTTT
15	TRBV5-1	-	-	TRBJ1-4	CASSFAGGRDEKLFF	TGCGCCAGCAGCTTTGCGGGGGGTAGAGATGAAAAACTGTTTTTT
16	TRBV19	-	TRBD1	TRBJ1-6	CASRDRVGGRDSPLHF	TGTGCCAGTCGGGACAGGGTAGGAGGAAGGGATTCACCCCTCCACTTT
16	TRBV28	-	TRBD1	TRBJ1-1	CASSPSGGFMNTEAFF	TGTGCCAGCAGCCCTTCAGGGGGGTTTATGAACACTGAAGCTTTCTTT
17	TRBV25-1	few	-	TRBJ2-1	CASSEVGRGFAYNEQFF	TGTGCCAGCAGTGAAGTAGGGAGGGGGTTCGCCTACAATGAGCAGTTCTTC
14	TRBV19	-	-	TRBJ2-4	CASSHDYSKNIQYF	TGTGCCAGTAGCCACGACTACTCCAAAAACATTCAGTACTTC
14	TRBV15	-	-	TRBJ1-2	CATRPRPRGYGYTF	TGTGCCACCAGACCAAGGCCGCGGGGGTATGGCTACACCTTC
13	TRBV6-6	-	-	TRBJ1-5	CASSYSRDRPQHF	TGTGCCAGCAGTTACTCCAGGGATCGGCCCCAGCATTTT
15	TRBV5-1	-	TRBD2	TRBJ2-1	CASSLQRGGYNEQFF	TGCGCCAGCAGCTTGCAGCGGGGGGGCTACAATGAGCAGTTCTTC
17	TRBV4-2	-	-	TRBJ2-3	CASSQLREHQDTDTQYF	TGTGCCAGCAGCCAGCTCCGGGAACACCAAGACACAGATACGCAGTATTTT
14	TRBV19	-	-	TRBJ1-1	CASTTFEGATEAFF	TGTGCCAGTACCACGTTCGAGGGAGCCACTGAAGCTTTCTTT
15	TRBV7-2	-	TRBD2	TRBJ2-7	CASSLAIAGSYEQYF	TGTGCCAGCAGCTTAGCTATAGCGGGAAGCTACGAGCAGTACTTC
15	TRBV9	-	TRBD1	TRBJ1-2	CASSIRDRNNYGYTF	TGTGCCAGCAGCATACGGGACAGAAATAACTATGGCTACACCTTC
16	TRBV7-2	-	TRBD1	TRBJ2-5	CASSKGQGSGVETQYF	TGTGCCAGCAGCAAGGGACAGGGCAGTGGCGTAGAGACCCAGTACTTC
17	TRBV5-1	-	TRBD1	TRBJ2-2	CASSSGTGGNKIGELFF	TGCGCCAGCAGCTCCGGGACAGGGGGCAATAAGATCGGGGAGCTGTTTTTT
15	TRBV7-2	few	TRBD2	TRBJ2-1	CASSLSAGGHNEQFF	TGTGCCAGCAGCTTAAGCGCGGGGGGACACAATGAGCAGTTCTTC
14	TRBV2	-	TRBD2	TRBJ2-1	CARVSPGLVNEQFF	TGTGCCAGGGTAAGCCCTGGACTAGTCAATGAGCAGTTCTTC
16	TRBV19	-	-	TRBJ1-2	CASSNLSPTANYGYTF	TGTGCCAGTAGCAATCTGAGTCCCACGGCTAACTATGGCTACACCTTC
17	TRBV10-1	-	TRBD2	TRBJ2-1	CASSDKNLGYREVEQFF	TGCGCCAGCAGTGATAAAAACCTAGGCTATCGGGAGGTTGAGCAGTTCTTC
15	TRBV19	-	-	TRBJ1-5	CASSRGEGVWQPQHF	TGTGCCAGTAGTCGGGGGGAGGGGGTTTGGCAGCCCCAGCATTTT
12	TRBV11-2	-	-	TRBJ1-2	CASSPTPDGYTF	TGTGCCAGCAGCCCAACTCCCGATGGCTACACCTTC
15	TRBV5-6	once	TRBD1	TRBJ2-7	CASSLSGTGGYEQYF	TGTGCCAGCAGCCTCTCCGGGACAGGGGGCTACGAGCAGTACTTC
15	TRBV7-2	-	TRBD2	TRBJ2-1	CASSPTSGRPHEQFF	TGTGCCAGCAGCCCGACTAGCGGGAGACCCCATGAGCAGTTCTTC